This section outlines one T cell receptor (beta chain) sequence together with its context. Original methodology: Reference gene primer amplification gave nucleated cell count estimates. The table came from immunoSEQ multiplex PCR; TCRdb's copy has only in-frame clones and leaves some out. That table is the source of V, J and clone size, and D and trimming were worked out from the DNA. The table lists about 130,000 clones, about 78% of them singletons. The CDR3 totals 13 residues. The germline V gene has CDR1 GTSNPN and CDR2 SVGIG (reference sequence). Trimming took 4 bases from V and 2 from J, leaving 6 bases between them. The data were obtained in a study of blood T cell repertoires in COVID-19. Study overall: The United States, Italy and Spain were the sources of the acute and convalescent COVID-19 samples. Nucleic acid was either cDNA or gDNA, and it came from T cells, B-cell-depleted T cells, or PBMCs.

This sequence was found in a man in his 60s who had recovered from COVID-19. The chain links TRBV30 to TRBJ2-6; D uncertain. The sequenced material came from peripheral blood. The CDR3: CAWNLPGANVLTF. The CDR3 nucleotides read TGTGCCTGGAATCTTCCTGGGGCCAACGTCCTGACTTTC.